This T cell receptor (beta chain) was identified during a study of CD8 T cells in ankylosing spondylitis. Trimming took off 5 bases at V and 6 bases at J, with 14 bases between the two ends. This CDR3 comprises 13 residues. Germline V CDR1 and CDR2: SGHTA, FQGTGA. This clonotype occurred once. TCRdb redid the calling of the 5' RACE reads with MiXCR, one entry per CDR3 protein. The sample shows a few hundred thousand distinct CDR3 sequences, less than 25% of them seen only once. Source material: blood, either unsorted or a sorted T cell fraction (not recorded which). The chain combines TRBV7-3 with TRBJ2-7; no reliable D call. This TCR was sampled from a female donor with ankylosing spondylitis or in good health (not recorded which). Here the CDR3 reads CASSPARGREQYF. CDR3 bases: TGTGCCAGCAGCCCCGCCCGTGGACGCGAGCAGTACTTC.